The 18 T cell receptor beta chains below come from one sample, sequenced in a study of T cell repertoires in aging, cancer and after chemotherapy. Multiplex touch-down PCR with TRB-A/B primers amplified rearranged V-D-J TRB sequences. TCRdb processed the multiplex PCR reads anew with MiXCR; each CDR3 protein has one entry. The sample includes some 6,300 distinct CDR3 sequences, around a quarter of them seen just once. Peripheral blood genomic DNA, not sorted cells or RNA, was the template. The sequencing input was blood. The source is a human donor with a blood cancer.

CDR3 residues: CASSLASGRAYNEQFF. The DNA of the CDR3 is TGCGCCAGCAGCTTGGCCAGCGGGAGGGCCTACAATGAGCAGTTCTTC. The rearrangement joins TRBV5-1 to TRBJ2-1, with TRBD2 identical over 10 bases. Germline V gene lookup returns CDR1 SGHRS and CDR2 YFSETQ. This CDR3 spans 16 amino acids. After removal of 0 bases from V and 2 bases from J, the junction contained 2 bases not matched to a gene.

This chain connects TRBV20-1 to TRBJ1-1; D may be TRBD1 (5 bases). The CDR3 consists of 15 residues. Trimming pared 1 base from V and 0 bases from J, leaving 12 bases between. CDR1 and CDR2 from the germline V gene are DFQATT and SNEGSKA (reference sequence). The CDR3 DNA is TGCAGTGCTAGAGCCTGGGCAGGGCTGAACACTGAAGCTTTCTTT. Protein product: CSARAWAGLNTEAFF.

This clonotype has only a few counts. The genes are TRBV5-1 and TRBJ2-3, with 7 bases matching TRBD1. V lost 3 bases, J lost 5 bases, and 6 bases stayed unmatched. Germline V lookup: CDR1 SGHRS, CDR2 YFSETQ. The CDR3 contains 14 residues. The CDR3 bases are TGCGCCAGCAGCTACGGGACAGAAGGAGATACGCAGTATTTT. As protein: CASSYGTEGDTQYF. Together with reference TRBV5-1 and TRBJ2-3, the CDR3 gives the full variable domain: KAGVTQTPRYLIKTRGQQVTLSCSPISGHRSVSWYQQTPGQGLQFLFEYFSETQRNKGNFPGRFSGRQFSNSRSEMNVSTLELGDSALYLCASSYGTEGDTQYFGPGTRLTVL.

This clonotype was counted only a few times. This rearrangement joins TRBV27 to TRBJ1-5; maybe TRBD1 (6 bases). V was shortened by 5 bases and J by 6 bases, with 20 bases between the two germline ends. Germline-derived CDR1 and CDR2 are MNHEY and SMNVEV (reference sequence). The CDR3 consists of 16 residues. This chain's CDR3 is CASSPSWGGSGQPQHF. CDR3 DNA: TGTGCCAGCAGTCCGAGCTGGGGGGGCTCGGGTCAGCCCCAGCATTTT.

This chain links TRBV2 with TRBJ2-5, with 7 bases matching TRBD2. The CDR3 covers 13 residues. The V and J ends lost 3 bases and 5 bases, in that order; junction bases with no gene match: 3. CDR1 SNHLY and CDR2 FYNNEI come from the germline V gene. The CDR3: CASSDAGDETQYF. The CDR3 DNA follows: TGTGCCAGCAGTGACGCGGGAGATGAGACCCAGTACTTC.

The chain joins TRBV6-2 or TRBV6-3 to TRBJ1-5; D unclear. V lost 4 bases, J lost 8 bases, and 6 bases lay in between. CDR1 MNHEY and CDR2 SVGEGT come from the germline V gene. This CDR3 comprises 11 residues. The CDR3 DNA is TGTGCCAGCAGTTCCGGCGAGCCCCAGCATTTT. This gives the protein CASSSGEPQHF.

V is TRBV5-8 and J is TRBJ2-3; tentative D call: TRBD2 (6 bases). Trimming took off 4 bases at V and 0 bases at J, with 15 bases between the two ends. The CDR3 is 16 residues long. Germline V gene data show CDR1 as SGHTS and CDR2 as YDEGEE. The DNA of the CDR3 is TGTGCCAGCAGCCTAGGGACTTTCCAGAGCACAGATACGCAGTATTTT. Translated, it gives CASSLGTFQSTDTQYF.

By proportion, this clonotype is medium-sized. The CDR3 sequence: CAIKTDLSSYNEQFF. CDR3 sequence (DNA): TGTGCCATCAAGACGGATTTGAGCTCCTACAATGAGCAGTTCTTC. J is TRBJ2-1 and V is TRBV10-3; D not certain. The CDR3 sequence is 15 residues long. The ends were cut back, 7 bases at V and 0 bases at J, with 13 bases in the middle. Germline CDR1 reads ENHRY; CDR2 reads SYGVKD.

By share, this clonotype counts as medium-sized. The chain's CDR3 is CASSTGLAGGANEQFF. The DNA for the CDR3 is TGTGCCAGTAGCACGGGACTAGCGGGAGGGGCCAATGAGCAGTTCTTC. J is TRBJ2-1 and V is TRBV19, with 16 bases matching TRBD2. CDR1 is LNHDA, CDR2 SQIVND, per germline (reference sequence). V was clipped by 6 bases and J by 6 bases; unmatched bases: 5. This CDR3 spans 16 amino acids.

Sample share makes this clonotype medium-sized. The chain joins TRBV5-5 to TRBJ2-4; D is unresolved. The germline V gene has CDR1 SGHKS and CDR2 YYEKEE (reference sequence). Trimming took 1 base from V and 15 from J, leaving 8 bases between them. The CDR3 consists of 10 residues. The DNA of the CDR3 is TGTGCCAGCAGCTTGAGTTGTCGGTACTTC. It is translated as CASSLSCRYF. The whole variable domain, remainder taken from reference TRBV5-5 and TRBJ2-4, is DAGVTQSPTHLIKTRGQQVTLRCSPISGHKSVSWYQQVLGQGPQFIFQYYEKEERGRGNFPDRFSARQFPNYSSELNVNALLLGDSALYLCASSLSCRYFGAGTRLSVL.

The CDR3 nucleotides read TGTGCCAGCAGTCCACTGGGACCGGGGGGGACTGAAGCTTTCTTT. Translated, it gives CASSPLGPGGTEAFF. The J gene is TRBJ1-1, the V gene TRBV6-5, with a possible D match to TRBD1 (5 bases). This CDR3 is built from 15 residues. Per germline, CDR1 MNHEY and CDR2 SVGAGI. V lost 5 bases and J 5 bases, leaving 18 bases between the germline ends.

DNA for the CDR3: TGCGCCAGCAGCTTGGGGTCAGTCTCTGGAAACACCATATATTTT. It is translated as CASSLGSVSGNTIYF. The gene calls are TRBV5-1 and TRBJ1-3, with no clear D. Germline assignment: CDR1 SGHRS and CDR2 YFSETQ. CDR3 length: 15 residues. V was shortened by 0 bases and J by 0 bases, with 7 bases between the two germline ends.

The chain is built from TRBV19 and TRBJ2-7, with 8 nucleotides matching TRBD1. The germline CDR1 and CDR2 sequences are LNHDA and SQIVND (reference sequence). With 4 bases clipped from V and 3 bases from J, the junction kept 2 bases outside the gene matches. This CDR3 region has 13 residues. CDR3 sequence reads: CASSKGTGYEQYF. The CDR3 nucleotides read TGTGCCAGTAGTAAAGGGACAGGCTACGAGCAGTACTTC.

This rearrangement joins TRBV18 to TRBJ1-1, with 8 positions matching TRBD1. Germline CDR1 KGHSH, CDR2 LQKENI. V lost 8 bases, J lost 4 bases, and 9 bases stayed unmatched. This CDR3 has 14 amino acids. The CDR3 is CASRRQGARTEAFF. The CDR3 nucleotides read TGTGCCAGCAGGCGTCAGGGGGCGCGCACTGAAGCTTTCTTT. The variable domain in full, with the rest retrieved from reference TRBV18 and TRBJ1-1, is NAGVMQNPRHLVRRRGQEARLRCSPMKGHSHVYWYRQLPEEGLKFMVYLQKENIIDESGMPKERFSAEFPKEGPSILRIQQVVRGDSAAYFCASRRQGARTEAFFGQGTRLTVV.

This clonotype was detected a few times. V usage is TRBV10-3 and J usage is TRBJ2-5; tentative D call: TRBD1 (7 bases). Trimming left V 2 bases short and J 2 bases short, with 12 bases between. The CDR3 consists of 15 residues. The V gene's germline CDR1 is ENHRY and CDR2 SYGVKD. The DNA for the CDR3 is TGTGCCATCAGTGAGCGCGGGACAGCACAAGAGACCCAGTACTTC. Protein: CAISERGTAQETQYF.

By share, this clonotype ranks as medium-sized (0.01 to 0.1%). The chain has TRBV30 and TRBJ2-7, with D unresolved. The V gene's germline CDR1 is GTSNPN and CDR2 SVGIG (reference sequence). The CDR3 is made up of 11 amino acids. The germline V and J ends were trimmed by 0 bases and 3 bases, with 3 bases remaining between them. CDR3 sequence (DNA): TGTGCCTGGAGTGTATTCTACGAGCAGTACTTC. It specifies CAWSVFYEQYF.

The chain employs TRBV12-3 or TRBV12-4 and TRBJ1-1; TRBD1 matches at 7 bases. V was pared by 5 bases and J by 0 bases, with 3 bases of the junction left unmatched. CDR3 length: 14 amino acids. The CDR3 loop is CASSTTGVNTEAFF. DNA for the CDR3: TGTGCCAGCAGTACAACAGGGGTGAACACTGAAGCTTTCTTT.

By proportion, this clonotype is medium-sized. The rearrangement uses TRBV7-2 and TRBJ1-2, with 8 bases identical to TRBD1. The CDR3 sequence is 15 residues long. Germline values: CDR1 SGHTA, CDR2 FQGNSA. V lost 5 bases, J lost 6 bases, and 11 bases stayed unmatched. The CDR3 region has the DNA TGTGCCAGCAGCGGGAAGGACAGGGCAGGAGATGGCTACACCTTC. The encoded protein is CASSGKDRAGDGYTF.